These 8 T cell receptor beta chains share one sample of origin, sequenced in a study of T cells in Graves' hyperthyroidism and ophthalmopathy. TCR beta CDR3 region amplification was performed from RNA transcripts. First-round RT-PCR of the TCR CDR3 relied on the HTBI primer set. TCRdb reanalysed the multiplex PCR reads using MiXCR and keeps one entry per CDR3 protein. The data contain approximately 640,000 distinct CDR3 sequences, about 45% of them seen just once; the ten biggest clones take up less than 9%. The sequencing sample was made of peripheral blood or thyroid tissue (not recorded which). The receptors derive from an adult man with Graves' disease, either hyperthyroidism or ophthalmopathy (not recorded which).

Here the CDR3 DNA reads TGTGCCAGCAGTGCATACAGGGGGTACTCTGGAAACACCATATATTTT. This sequence encodes CASSAYRGYSGNTIYF. This sequence joins TRBV6-5 and TRBJ1-3, with 8 bases aligning to TRBD1. The ends lost 5 bases at V and 0 bases at J; junction bases unmatched: 6. The CDR3 loop spans 16 amino acids. CDR1 MNHEY and CDR2 SVGAGI come from the germline V gene.

This clonotype was observed a few times. This chain connects TRBV20-1 to TRBJ1-5; D perhaps matches TRBD1 (5 bases). Germline V gene lookup returns CDR1 DFQATT and CDR2 SNEGSKA (reference sequence). The germline V and J ends were trimmed by 6 bases and 4 bases, with 13 bases remaining between them. CDR3 length: 13 residues. The CDR3: CSAGRGNNQPQHF. CDR3 DNA sequence: TGCAGTGCCGGACGGGGCAATAATCAGCCCCAGCATTTT.

The chain is built from TRBV20-1 and TRBJ1-5; no reliable D call. This CDR3 spans 13 amino acids. Trimming removed 0 bases from V and 6 bases from J, with 9 bases in between. The germline V gene has CDR1 DFQATT and CDR2 SNEGSKA (reference sequence). CDR3 nucleotides: TGCAGTGCTAGAGAGATAGGCGTTCAGCCCCAGCATTTT. This codes for CSAREIGVQPQHF.

V usage is TRBV2 and J usage is TRBJ2-2, with TRBD1 matching over 9 bases. The ends lost 5 bases at V and 2 bases at J; junction bases unmatched: 6. CDR1 and CDR2 from the germline V gene are SNHLY and FYNNEI. CDR3 length equals 16 residues. CDR3 region: CASSLSGQGNTGELFF. The CDR3 nucleotides are TGTGCCAGCAGTCTCTCGGGACAGGGAAACACCGGGGAGCTGTTTTTT. The full variable domain, in which reference TRBV2 and TRBJ2-2 provide the parts outside the CDR3, is EPEVTQTPSHQVTQMGQEVILRCVPISNHLYFYWYRQILGQKVEFLVSFYNNEISEKSEIFDDQFSVERPDGSNFTLKIRSTKLEDSAMYFCASSLSGQGNTGELFFGEGSRLTVL.

This clonotype was seen repeatedly, ten times or more. The chain links TRBV24-1 to TRBJ1-5; a weak D match, TRBD1 (5 bases). Germline V gives CDR1 KGHDR, CDR2 SFDVKD. V was cut by 9 bases and J by 6 bases, with 17 bases left in between. This CDR3 comprises 14 residues. CDR3 nucleotides: TGTGCCACCCAAAGGGGAGGGGAAGGTCAGCCCCAGCATTTT. Translating it yields CATQRGGEGQPQHF.

The sample holds a few counts of this clonotype. The chain links TRBV2 to TRBJ2-5; TRBD2 is a possible D gene (7 bases). CDR3 length equals 14 residues. Trimming pared 6 bases from V and 1 base from J, leaving 12 bases between. Germline CDR1 reads SNHLY; CDR2 reads FYNNEI. CDR3 DNA: TGTGCCAGCAGGTTTCGGGGGGCCCAAGAGACCCAGTACTTC. It specifies CASRFRGAQETQYF.

This clonotype was picked up many times. The chain joins TRBV7-2 to TRBJ2-7, with TRBD2 matching over 7 bases. Germline V gives CDR1 SGHTA, CDR2 FQGNSA. V gave up 9 bases and J gave up 12 bases; unmatched junction bases: 17. CDR3 length: 13 amino acids. The CDR3 bases are TGTGCCAGTAGTGGTGGTAGCGGGTTCGGGAGGTACTTC. Translation: CASSGGSGFGRYF.

Ten or more counts support this clonotype. The rearrangement uses TRBV7-2 and TRBJ1-2; 8 positions match TRBD1. The germline CDR1 and CDR2 sequences are SGHTA and FQGNSA. The length of the CDR3 is 15 residues. V was pared by 2 bases and J by 4 bases, with 6 bases of the junction left unmatched. CDR3 DNA sequence: TGTGCCAGCAGCTTACTCCCGGGACAGGCCTATGGCTACACCTTC. Protein sequence: CASSLLPGQAYGYTF.